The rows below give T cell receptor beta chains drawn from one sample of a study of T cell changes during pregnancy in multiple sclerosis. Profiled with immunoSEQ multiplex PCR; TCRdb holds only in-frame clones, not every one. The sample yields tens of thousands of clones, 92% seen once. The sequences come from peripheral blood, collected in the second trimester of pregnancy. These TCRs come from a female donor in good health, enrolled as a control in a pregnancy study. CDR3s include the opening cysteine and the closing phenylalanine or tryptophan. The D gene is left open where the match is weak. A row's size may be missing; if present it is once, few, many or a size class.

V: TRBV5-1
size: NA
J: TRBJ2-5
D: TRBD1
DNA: TGCGCCAGCTCAGGGGATAGGGGGCCGTTTGAGACCCAGTACTTC
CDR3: CASSGDRGPFETQYF

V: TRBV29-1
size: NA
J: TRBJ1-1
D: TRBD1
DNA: TGCAGCGCTCCGGGGACAGCGAACACTGAAGCTTTCTTT
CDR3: CSAPGTANTEAFF

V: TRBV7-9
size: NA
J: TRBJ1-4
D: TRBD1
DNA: TGTGCCAGCAGCCTTGGGACAGGAGATGAAAAACTGTTTTTT
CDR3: CASSLGTGDEKLFF

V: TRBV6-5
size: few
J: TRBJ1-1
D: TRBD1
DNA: TGTGCCAGCAGGCCGGACAGGGATAGCGCTGAAGCTTTCTTT
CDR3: CASRPDRDSAEAFF

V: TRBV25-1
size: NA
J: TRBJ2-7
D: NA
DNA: TGTGCCAGCAGTGATATCCCAGGGAATAACGAGCAGTACTTC
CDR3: CASSDIPGNNEQYF

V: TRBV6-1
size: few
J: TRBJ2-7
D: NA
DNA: TGTGCCAGCTTGTGGCCTCAGGGATACGAGCAGTACTTC
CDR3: CASLWPQGYEQYF

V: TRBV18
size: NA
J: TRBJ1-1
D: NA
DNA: TGTGCCAGCTCACCACCAGCAGGGCTGAACACTGAAGCTTTCTTT
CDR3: CASSPPAGLNTEAFF

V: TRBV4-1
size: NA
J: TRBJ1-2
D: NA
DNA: TGCGCCAGCAGCCAAGTGGTACAGGGAAGTGGCTACACCTTC
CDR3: CASSQVVQGSGYTF

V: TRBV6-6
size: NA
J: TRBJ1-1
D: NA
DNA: TGTGCCAGCAGCGACTCAGGGGAAGCTTTCTTT
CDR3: CASSDSGEAFF

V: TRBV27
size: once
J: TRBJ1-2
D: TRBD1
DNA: TGTGCCAGCACCTCGGACAGGGCAAATGGCTACACCTTC
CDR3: CASTSDRANGYTF

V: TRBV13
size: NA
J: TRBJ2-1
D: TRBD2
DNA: TGTGCCAGCAGCCGGACTAGCGGGTCCAACAATGAGCAGTTCTTC
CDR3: CASSRTSGSNNEQFF

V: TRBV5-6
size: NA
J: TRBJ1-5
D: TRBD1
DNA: TGTGCCAGCAGCTCAACGAAGGACAGGTATAGCAATCAGCCCCAGCATTTT
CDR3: CASSSTKDRYSNQPQHF

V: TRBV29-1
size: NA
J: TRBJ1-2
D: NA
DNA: TGCAGCGCCTCAACAGGGTTTTATGGCTACACCTTC
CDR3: CSASTGFYGYTF

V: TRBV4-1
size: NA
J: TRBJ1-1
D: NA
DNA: TGCGCCAGCAGCCCCACGGACACTGTTCTAGGCACTGAAGCTTTCTTT
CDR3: CASSPTDTVLGTEAFF

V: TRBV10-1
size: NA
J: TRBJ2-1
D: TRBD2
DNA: TGCGCCAGCAGTGATCCCGGGACTAACAATGAGCAGTTCTTC
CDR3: CASSDPGTNNEQFF

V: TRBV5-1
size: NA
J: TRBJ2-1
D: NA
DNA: TGCGCCAGCAGCCTAGGTGAATCGGCCTACAATGAGCAGTTCTTC
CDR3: CASSLGESAYNEQFF

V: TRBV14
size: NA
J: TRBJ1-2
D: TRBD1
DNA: TGTGCCAGCAGCCTAACAGGGGCCGCTCCCTATGGCTACACCTTC
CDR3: CASSLTGAAPYGYTF

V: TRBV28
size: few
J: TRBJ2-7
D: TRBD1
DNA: TGTGCCAGCAGTAAGGGACAGTCCTACGAGCAGTACTTC
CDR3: CASSKGQSYEQYF

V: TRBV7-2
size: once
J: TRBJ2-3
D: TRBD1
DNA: TGTGCCAGCAGCCCAGGGGGAAGGTTGTCAGATACGCAGTATTTT
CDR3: CASSPGGRLSDTQYF

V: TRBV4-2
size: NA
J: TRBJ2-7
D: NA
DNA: TGTGCCAGCAGCCAAGGGGTACAGGAGGGTCTCTACGAGCAGTACTTC
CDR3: CASSQGVQEGLYEQYF

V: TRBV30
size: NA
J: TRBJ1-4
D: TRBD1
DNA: TGTGCCTGGAGTGTTCTTGGGACAGGGTTAGAAAAACTGTTTTTT
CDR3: CAWSVLGTGLEKLFF